Below, one TCR beta chain is given with its context. Everyone who took part was roughly 18 to 89 years old, and they came from about 25 US areas. These data are taken from a study of blood T cell repertoires in COVID-19. For the study at large: The study drew acute and convalescent COVID-19 samples from the United States, Italy and Spain.

How the authors handled the data: Estimation of nucleated cell counts was performed using reference gene primer amplification. Here immunoSEQ multiplex PCR was the method, and the copy in TCRdb shows in-frame clones only, minus some. V, J and clone size reflect that table, while D and trimming were determined from the DNA. The profile shows 250,000 to 350,000 clones, around 90% of them singletons. Trimming removed 7 bases from V and 4 bases from J, with 20 bases in between. Germline lookup yields CDR1 MNHEY and CDR2 SMNVEV (reference sequence). This CDR3 spans 17 amino acids. The sample comprised PBMCs or T cells enriched from blood (not recorded which). The receptor was derived from a woman aged 25-40 years who had recovered from COVID-19. The chain links TRBV27 to TRBJ2-6; possibly TRBD2 for D (6 bases). CDR3 nucleotide sequence: TGTGCCAGCACCTCTAGAGGGCCGGGGGTCGGGGCCAACGTCCTGACTTTC. Encoded protein: CASTSRGPGVGANVLTF.